This T cell receptor beta chain originates from a study of OX40 agonist ivuxolimab in advanced cancers. Overall study results and limits: Dosing at 0.1 to 3.0 mg/kg was accompanied by clonal expansion of CD4+ and CD8+ blood T cells by week 6.

Comment on this clone: Its target is unknown.

The data were produced by immunoSEQ multiplex PCR, yet TCRdb's version contains in-frame clones alone and is incomplete. The sample includes roughly 64,000 clones, 80% to 90% of them seen just once. Material: CD4+ or CD8+ T cells sorted from blood, obtained in a trial of the OX40 agonist ivuxolimab. This TCR came from an adult with an advanced solid tumor such as melanoma, head and neck, liver or kidney cancer.

The CDR3 spells CASSLLYSSEQFF. As DNA, the CDR3 is TGTGCCAGCAGTTTGTTGTACAGCAGTGAGCAGTTCTTC. The V and J genes are TRBV27 and TRBJ2-1; D ambiguous. The CDR3 is 13 amino acids. Germline V gives CDR1 MNHEY, CDR2 SMNVEV (reference sequence). V lost 3 bases, J lost 9 bases, and 12 bases lay in between.